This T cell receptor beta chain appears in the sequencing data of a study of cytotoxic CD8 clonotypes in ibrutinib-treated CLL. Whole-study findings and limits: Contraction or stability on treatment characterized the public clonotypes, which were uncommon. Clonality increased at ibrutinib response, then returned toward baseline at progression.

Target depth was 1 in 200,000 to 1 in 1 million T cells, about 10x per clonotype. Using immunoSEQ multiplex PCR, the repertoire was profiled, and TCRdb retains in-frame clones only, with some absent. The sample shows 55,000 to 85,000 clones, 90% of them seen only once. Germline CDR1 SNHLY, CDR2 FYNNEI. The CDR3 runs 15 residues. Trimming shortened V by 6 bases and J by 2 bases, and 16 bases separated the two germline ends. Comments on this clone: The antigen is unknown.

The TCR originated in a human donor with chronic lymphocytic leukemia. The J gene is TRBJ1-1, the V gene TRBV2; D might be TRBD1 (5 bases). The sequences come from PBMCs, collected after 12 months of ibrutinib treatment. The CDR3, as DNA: TGTGCCAGCAGCAAATTGCGACAGATAAACACTGAAGCTTTCTTT. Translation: CASSKLRQINTEAFF.